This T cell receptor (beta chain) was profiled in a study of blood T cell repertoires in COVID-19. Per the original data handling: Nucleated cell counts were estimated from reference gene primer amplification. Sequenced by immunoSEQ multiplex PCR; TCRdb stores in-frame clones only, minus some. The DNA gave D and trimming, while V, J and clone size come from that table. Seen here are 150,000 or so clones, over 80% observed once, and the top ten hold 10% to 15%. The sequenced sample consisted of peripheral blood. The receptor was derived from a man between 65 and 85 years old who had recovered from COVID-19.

CDR3 DNA: TGTGCCAGCAGCTCTCCCGGGACAGCGAACACTGAAGCTTTCTTT. Protein product: CASSSPGTANTEAFF. V usage is TRBV13 and J usage is TRBJ1-1; 7 nucleotides match TRBD1. The CDR3 runs to 15 residues. The germline gives CDR1 PRHDT, CDR2 FYEKMQ (reference sequence). V lost 4 bases, J lost 1 base, and 6 bases stayed unmatched.